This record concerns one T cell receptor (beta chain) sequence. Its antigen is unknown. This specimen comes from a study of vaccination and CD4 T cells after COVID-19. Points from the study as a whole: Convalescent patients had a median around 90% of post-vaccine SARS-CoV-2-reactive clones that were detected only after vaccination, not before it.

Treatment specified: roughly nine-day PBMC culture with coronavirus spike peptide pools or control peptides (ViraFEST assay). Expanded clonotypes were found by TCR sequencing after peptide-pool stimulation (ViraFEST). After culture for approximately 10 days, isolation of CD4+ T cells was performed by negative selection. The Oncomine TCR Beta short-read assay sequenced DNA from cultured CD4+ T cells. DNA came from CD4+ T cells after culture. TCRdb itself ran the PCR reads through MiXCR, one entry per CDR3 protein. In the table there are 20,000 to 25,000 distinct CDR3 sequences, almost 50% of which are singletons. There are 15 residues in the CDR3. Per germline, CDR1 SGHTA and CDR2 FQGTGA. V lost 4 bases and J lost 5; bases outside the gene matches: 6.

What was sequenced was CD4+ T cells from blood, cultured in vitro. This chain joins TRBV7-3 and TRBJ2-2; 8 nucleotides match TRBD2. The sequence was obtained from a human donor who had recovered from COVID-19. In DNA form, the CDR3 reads TGTGCCAGCAGCTCGAGAGCGGGAGTAACCGGGGAGCTGTTTTTT. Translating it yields CASSSRAGVTGELFF. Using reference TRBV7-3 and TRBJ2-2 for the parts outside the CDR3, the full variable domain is GAGVSQTPSNKVTEKGKYVELRCDPISGHTALYWYRQSLGQGPEFLIYFQGTGAADDSGLPNDRFFAVRPEGSVSTLKIQRTERGDSAVYLCASSSRAGVTGELFFGEGSRLTVL.